What follows describes a single T cell receptor beta chain. The antigen is unknown. Within the sample, other DNA sequences also encode this same CDR3. The sample originates from a study of CD8+ T cells in alopecia areata. Study-level results: Sequencing of scalp samples also includes resident alphabeta T cells from normal skin. In lesional scalp, particularly from alopecia totalis/universalis, clonality was higher than in normal scalp.

Sequencing relied on a cDNA template that was reverse transcribed from extracted RNA. The data were produced by immunoSEQ multiplex PCR, yet TCRdb's version contains in-frame clones alone and is incomplete. Here the sample spans about 120,000 clones, about half being singletons. Treatment of the sample: oral pan-JAK inhibitor, 5-10 mg twice daily. The CDR3 is 12 amino acids. Trimming left V 8 bases short and J 1 base short, with 9 bases between. From germline, CDR1 is SGHRS and CDR2 YFSETQ. This sequence joins TRBV5-1 and TRBJ2-5, with D unclear. The receptor's source is a human donor with alopecia areata. The input for sequencing was CD4+ T cells sorted from blood, taken at week 4, from a patient treated with tofacitinib. The DNA for the CDR3 is TGCGCCAGTAGAAGGAGCCAAGAGACCCAGTACTTC. Protein: CASRRSQETQYF.